These 28 T cell receptor beta chains share one sample of origin, sequenced in a study of cytomegalovirus exposure and HLA in healthy donors (dated by TCRdb to about 2017). The protocol used for the library was the immunoSEQ multiplex PCR assay. The multiplex PCR relied on a mix of 60 forward primers for TCR Vbeta segments and 13 reverse primers for TCR Jbeta segments. TCRdb carries this immuneACCESS record with in-frame sequences only. Its versions omit some clonotypes, under half of them owing to an unresolved V gene in the studies checked, with the rest unexplained. This sample lists about 160,000 clones; around four fifths were detected once. Approximately 1.5% of the sample lies in the top ten. The sequencing sample was made of PBMCs. Every receptor here comes from a woman aged 18-35 years in good health and CMV-seronegative.

J is TRBJ2-3 and V is TRBV28; 9 bases match TRBD1. CDR1 and CDR2 from the germline V gene are MDHEN and SYDVKM. The CDR3 spans 15 residues. J gave up 4 bases and V 5 bases, and 7 bases lay outside the gene matches. CDR3 protein: CASSRTGDAADTQYF. The CDR3 DNA sequence: TGTGCCAGCAGTCGGACAGGGGATGCCGCAGATACGCAGTATTTT.

The rearrangement links TRBV30 to TRBJ2-7, with 8 bases matching TRBD1. V lost 4 bases, J lost 6 bases, and 2 bases stayed unmatched. Looked up from germline, CDR1 is GTSNPN and CDR2 is SVGIG (reference sequence). The CDR3 is 11 amino acids. CDR3 protein: CAWTGTGEQYF. The CDR3 region has the DNA TGTGCCTGGACAGGGACAGGCGAGCAGTACTTC.

The chain uses TRBV19 and TRBJ1-2; TRBD1 is a possible D gene (5 bases). V dropped 3 bases and J dropped 6 bases, with 11 bases sitting between them. Germline CDR1 LNHDA, CDR2 SQIVND (reference sequence). This CDR3 is 13 amino acids long. The CDR3 sequence is CASSIREGNGYTF. CDR3 nucleotide sequence: TGTGCCAGTAGTATTAGGGAGGGGAATGGCTACACCTTC.

The genes are TRBV5-1 and TRBJ2-1, with 7 bases that match TRBD2. The CDR3 is 15 amino acids. Germline loops: CDR1 SGHRS, CDR2 YFSETQ. With V trimmed by 3 bases and J by 3 bases, 6 bases remained unmatched. This CDR3 reads CASSSAGTNYNEQFF. CDR3 nucleotide sequence: TGCGCCAGCAGCTCCGCCGGGACTAACTACAATGAGCAGTTCTTC. Combining the CDR3 with reference TRBV5-1 and TRBJ2-1 gives the whole variable domain KAGVTQTPRYLIKTRGQQVTLSCSPISGHRSVSWYQQTPGQGLQFLFEYFSETQRNKGNFPGRFSGRQFSNSRSEMNVSTLELGDSALYLCASSSAGTNYNEQFFGPGTRLTVL.

V and J are TRBV18 and TRBJ1-1; TRBD1 matches at 7 bases. V dropped 4 bases and J dropped 5; count of bases not matched to a gene: 4. The CDR3 runs 13 residues. Germline CDR1 is KGHSH and CDR2 is LQKENI. CDR3 nucleotides: TGTGCCAGCTCACAGGGGGCGAGGACTGAAGCTTTCTTT. Its translation is CASSQGARTEAFF.

The gene calls are TRBV7-3 and TRBJ1-2, with a weak D call TRBD1 (5 bases). CDR1 SGHTA and CDR2 FQGTGA come from the germline V gene. The CDR3 spans 14 residues. Trimming cost V 2 bases and J 4 bases, with 11 bases left between them. The CDR3 loop reads CASSLGGDPYGYTF. The CDR3 nucleotides are TGTGCCAGCAGCTTAGGAGGGGACCCCTATGGCTACACCTTC. Supplemented by reference TRBV7-3 and TRBJ1-2, the full variable domain reads GAGVSQTPSNKVTEKGKYVELRCDPISGHTALYWYRQSLGQGPEFLIYFQGTGAADDSGLPNDRFFAVRPEGSVSTLKIQRTERGDSAVYLCASSLGGDPYGYTFGSGTRLTVV.

The chain carries TRBV30 and TRBJ1-5; the D gene is possibly TRBD1 (6 bases). Trimming cost V 2 bases and J 3 bases, with 8 bases left between them. The V gene's germline CDR1 is GTSNPN and CDR2 SVGIG (reference sequence). CDR3 length: 13 residues. In nucleotides, the CDR3 is TGTGCCTGGAGTCGACAGGACAATCAGCCCCAGCATTTT. Translated: CAWSRQDNQPQHF.

The V call is TRBV7-9, the J call TRBJ1-2; weak D call: TRBD1 (6 bases). The CDR3 contains 13 residues. V was clipped by 1 base and J by 11 bases, with 14 bases between them. Germline V gene lookup returns CDR1 SEHNR and CDR2 FQNEAQ (reference sequence). DNA for the CDR3: TGTGCCAGCAGCTTAGGACAGGCAGTTAAGTACACCTTC. This encodes CASSLGQAVKYTF.

The chain uses TRBV7-7 and TRBJ2-3, with D tentatively TRBD2 (6 bases). The germline CDR1 and CDR2 sequences are SSHAT and FNYEAQ (reference sequence). This CDR3 has 14 residues. V lost 6 bases and J lost 1, with 11 bases in between. The CDR3 spells CASSAGRGTDTQYF. The CDR3 DNA reads as TGTGCCAGCAGTGCGGGACGGGGCACAGATACGCAGTATTTT.

The rearrangement links TRBV9 to TRBJ2-5, with a possible D match to TRBD2 (7 bases). The CDR3 sequence is 14 residues long. Per germline, CDR1 SGDLS and CDR2 YYNGEE. V shed 1 base and J shed 5 bases, with 12 bases lying between them. CDR3 nucleotide sequence: TGTGCCAGCAGCGTAATGGGGGGGCCGGAGACCCAGTACTTC. Its translation is CASSVMGGPETQYF. Based on the CDR3 plus reference TRBV9 and TRBJ2-5, the full variable domain is DSGVTQTPKHLITATGQRVTLRCSPRSGDLSVYWYQQSLDQGLQFLIQYYNGEERAKGNILERFSAQQFPDLHSELNLSSLELGDSALYFCASSVMGGPETQYFGPGTRLLVL.

This clone was picked up a small number of times. The V and J genes are TRBV29-1 and TRBJ1-5; 8 positions match TRBD1. CDR1 SQVTM and CDR2 ANQGSEA come from the germline V gene. V lost 6 bases and J lost 3; bases outside the gene matches: 4. The CDR3 covers 13 residues. Here the CDR3 reads CSVSGQDNQPQHF. The CDR3 bases are TGCAGCGTCTCGGGACAGGACAATCAGCCCCAGCATTTT.

This rearrangement joins TRBV6-6 to TRBJ1-3; maybe TRBD1 (6 bases). The germline V gene has CDR1 MNHNY and CDR2 SVGAGI (reference sequence). The ends were cut back, 4 bases at V and 0 bases at J, with 13 bases in the middle. There are 16 residues in the CDR3. CDR3 sequence reads: CASSLDSVNSGNTIYF. The CDR3 DNA reads as TGTGCCAGCAGTTTGGACAGTGTAAACTCTGGAAACACCATATATTTT.

V gene TRBV19 combines with J gene TRBJ1-3; 7 bases are a match to TRBD1. Germline trimming cut 4 bases from V and 5 bases from J; bases unmatched to any gene: 5. Germline assignment: CDR1 LNHDA and CDR2 SQIVND (reference sequence). This CDR3 comprises 14 residues. This CDR3 is CASSTRDRRNTIYF. The CDR3 bases are TGTGCCAGTAGTACCCGGGACAGAAGAAACACCATATATTTT.

V is TRBV5-1 and J is TRBJ2-5; TRBD2 aligns across 9 bases. The CDR3 covers 16 residues. Germline V lookup: CDR1 SGHRS, CDR2 YFSETQ. V shed 4 bases, J shed 4 bases, and the junction held 11 bases outside the gene matches. In nucleotides, the CDR3 is TGCGCCAGCAGCCCTGGGCGGGGGGGTTCAGTAGAGACCCAGTACTTC. Amino acid sequence: CASSPGRGGSVETQYF. The full variable domain, completed using reference TRBV5-1 and TRBJ2-5, is KAGVTQTPRYLIKTRGQQVTLSCSPISGHRSVSWYQQTPGQGLQFLFEYFSETQRNKGNFPGRFSGRQFSNSRSEMNVSTLELGDSALYLCASSPGRGGSVETQYFGPGTRLLVL.

This clone has only a few counts. The CDR3 spells CASSLGRQTYEQYF. The DNA of the CDR3 is TGTGCCAGCAGCTTAGGTAGACAGACCTACGAGCAGTACTTC. V is TRBV7-8 and J is TRBJ2-7; possible D gene TRBD1, 5 bases. Germline lookup yields CDR1 SGHVS and CDR2 FQNEAQ. V was shortened by 1 base and J by 2 bases, with 9 bases between the two germline ends. This CDR3 has 14 residues.

This clone was seen a single time. The rearrangement links TRBV6-5 to TRBJ1-5, with no clear D. Germline V gives CDR1 MNHEY, CDR2 SVGAGI. The length of the CDR3 is 13 residues. Trimming removed 10 bases at V and 9 bases at J, with 19 bases between. The DNA of the CDR3 is TGTGCCACCCGGTCGGGAGTAGATATGCCCCAGCATTTT. This sequence encodes CATRSGVDMPQHF.

J is TRBJ1-1 and V is TRBV6-4; D is uncertain. The V end was cut by 6 bases, the J end by 4 bases, with 15 bases between. The length of the CDR3 is 14 residues. From germline, CDR1 is MRHNA and CDR2 SNTAGT. The CDR3 DNA is TGTGCCAGCAGCTTCCAGGCCGCAACCACTGAAGCTTTCTTT. It encodes CASSFQAATTEAFF.

The chain employs TRBV7-9 and TRBJ1-4, with D perhaps matching TRBD1 (6 bases). In germline, CDR1 is SEHNR, CDR2 FQNEAQ (reference sequence). The CDR3 sequence is 16 residues long. V was cut by 1 base and J by 3 bases, with 12 bases left in between. CDR3 DNA sequence: TGTGCCAGCAGCTTAGGACAGGTTGGGGCTAATGAAAAACTGTTTTTT. Translated, it gives CASSLGQVGANEKLFF.

The table lists this clone with a count of one. The rearrangement joins TRBV4-2 to TRBJ2-1; 7 nucleotides agree with TRBD2. The CDR3 is 13 residues long. Losses at the gene ends were 5 bases for V and 2 bases for J; bases not matched to a gene: 0. CDR1 LGHNA and CDR2 YNFKEQ come from the germline V gene. This chain's CDR3 is CASSGGAYNEQFF. CDR3 sequence (DNA): TGTGCCAGCAGCGGGGGGGCCTACAATGAGCAGTTCTTC.

The chain employs TRBV7-9 and TRBJ2-1, with 10 bases matching TRBD2. The length of the CDR3 is 18 residues. Germline lookup yields CDR1 SEHNR and CDR2 FQNEAQ (reference sequence). V lost 2 bases, J lost 4 bases, and 11 bases stayed unmatched. CDR3 sequence: CASSLFSGGLARYNEQFF. In nucleotides, the CDR3 is TGTGCCAGCAGCTTATTTTCCGGGGGACTAGCGAGATACAATGAGCAGTTCTTC.

Worth noting for this clone: The junction shows a germline mismatch at one end, possibly a read error. The chain is built from TRBV29-1 and TRBJ2-4, with D possibly matching TRBD2 (6 bases). The CDR3 has 13 residues. Germline V gene data show CDR1 as SQVTM and CDR2 as ANQGSEA. Here the CDR3 reads CSVVEGRGNSQYF. CDR3 nucleotides: TGCAGCGTTGTGGAGGGACGGGGGAACAGTCAGTACTTC.

The CDR3 reads CASSEGGVQEKLFF. CDR3 bases: TGTGCCAGCAGTGAAGGCGGGGTACAGGAAAAACTGTTTTTT. V is TRBV2 and J is TRBJ1-4; D is unclear. Between the trimmed V and J ends, which lost 1 base and 8 bases, there was a span of 11 bases. Germline V gene lookup returns CDR1 SNHLY and CDR2 FYNNEI. The CDR3 is 14 residues long.

This clone was observed a handful of times. The J gene is TRBJ2-7, the V gene TRBV6-1; 10 nucleotides match TRBD1. Germline assignment: CDR1 MNHNS and CDR2 SASEGT. The CDR3 spans 15 residues. V trimming: 6 bases; J trimming: 5 bases; junction bases outside the gene matches: 10. In DNA form, the CDR3 reads TGTGCCAGCAGGCTAACCGGGACAGGGGACCACGAGCAGTACTTC. It yields the protein CASRLTGTGDHEQYF.

V usage is TRBV10-3 and J usage is TRBJ1-6; the match to TRBD1 covers 7 bases. V shed 6 bases, J shed 9 bases, and the junction held 14 bases outside the gene matches. The CDR3 has 16 residues. Germline V lookup: CDR1 ENHRY, CDR2 SYGVKD. The CDR3 here is CAISPGQSTRGSPLHF. Here the CDR3 DNA reads TGTGCCATCAGCCCGGGACAGTCTACACGAGGTTCACCCCTCCACTTT.

The chain links TRBV28 to TRBJ2-2, with a possible D match to TRBD1 (6 bases). The CDR3 is made up of 15 amino acids. With 3 bases removed from V and 5 bases from J, the gap between germline ends came to 13 bases. Germline lookup yields CDR1 MDHEN and CDR2 SYDVKM. CDR3 nucleotide sequence: TGTGCCAGCAGTTTTGAGCAGGGGTTTACCGGGGAGCTGTTTTTT. It is translated as CASSFEQGFTGELFF.

The chain uses TRBV30 and TRBJ1-6, with 8 bases identical to TRBD1. This CDR3 spans 15 amino acids. V was pared by 3 bases and J by 9 bases, with 10 bases of the junction left unmatched. The germline V gene has CDR1 GTSNPN and CDR2 SVGIG (reference sequence). CDR3 protein: CAWRLFGQGSSPLHF. The DNA of the CDR3 is TGTGCCTGGAGGTTATTCGGACAGGGAAGTTCACCCCTCCACTTT.

This chain uses TRBV6-5 with TRBJ2-7, with 13 positions matching TRBD2. V shed 2 bases and J 4 bases; nucleotides not matched to a gene: 5. The germline CDR1 and CDR2 sequences are MNHEY and SVGAGI. The CDR3 length is 16 residues. The CDR3 DNA sequence: TGTGCCAGCAGTTACGGAGGGACTAGCGGGGTGTACGAGCAGTACTTC. As protein: CASSYGGTSGVYEQYF.

V is TRBV6-1 and J is TRBJ2-3; TRBD2 matches 12 bases. Germline V CDR1 and CDR2: MNHNS, SASEGT. The CDR3 is 15 amino acids. The V and J ends lost 7 bases and 4 bases, in that order; junction bases with no gene match: 6. The CDR3 reads CASIQTSGGADTQYF. CDR3 nucleotide sequence: TGTGCCAGCATCCAGACTAGCGGGGGTGCAGATACGCAGTATTTT.